A single T cell receptor (beta chain) is shown here with its context. Authors' processing steps: Estimation of nucleated cell counts relied on the amplification of reference gene primers. Profiling relied on immunoSEQ multiplex PCR, and the TCRdb table lists in-frame clones only, not all of them. D and trimming were read from the DNA, whereas the V and J calls and clone size are those reported in that table. The sample consists of around 330,000 clones, over 75% of them appearing once. Germline CDR1 and CDR2: SEHNR and FQNEAQ (reference sequence). Trimming stripped 8 bases from V and 7 bases from J, with 21 bases between. CDR3 length: 14 residues. The data are from a study of blood T cell repertoires in COVID-19.

The TCR was taken from a woman between 45 and 65 years old with active or convalescent COVID-19. The rearrangement joins TRBV7-9 to TRBJ2-7; D might be TRBD1 (6 bases). Sequenced material: peripheral blood. The DNA of the CDR3 is TGTGCCAGCTCTCTCCTCCGGGAAACAGGGGAGCAGTACTTC. Translated, it gives CASSLLRETGEQYF.